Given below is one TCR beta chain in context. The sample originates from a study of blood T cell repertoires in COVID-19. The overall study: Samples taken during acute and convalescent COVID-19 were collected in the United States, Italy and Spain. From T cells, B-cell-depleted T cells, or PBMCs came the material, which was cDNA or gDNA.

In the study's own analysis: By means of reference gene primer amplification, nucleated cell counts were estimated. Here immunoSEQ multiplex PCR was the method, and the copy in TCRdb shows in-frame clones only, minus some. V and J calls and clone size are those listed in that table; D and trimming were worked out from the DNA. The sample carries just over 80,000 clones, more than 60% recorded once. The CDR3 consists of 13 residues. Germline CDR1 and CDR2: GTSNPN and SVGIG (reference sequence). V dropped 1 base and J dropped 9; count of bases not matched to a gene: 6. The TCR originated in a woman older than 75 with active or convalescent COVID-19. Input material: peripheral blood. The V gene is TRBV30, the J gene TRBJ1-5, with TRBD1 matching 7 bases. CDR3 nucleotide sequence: TGTGCCTGGAGTGGACAGGGAGGTGGGCCCCAGCATTTT. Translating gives CAWSGQGGGPQHF.